This T cell receptor (beta chain) was captured by sequencing in a study of control samples from healthy donors and cancer patients. Germline V lookup: CDR1 LNHNV, CDR2 YYDKDF (reference sequence). This CDR3 is 17 amino acids long. Germline trimming cut 1 base from V and 2 bases from J; bases unmatched to any gene: 8. Profiled with immunoSEQ multiplex PCR; TCRdb holds only in-frame clones, not every one. The sample has tens of thousands of clones, approximately 85% seen once. This receptor was obtained from a man aged 60 to 75 with head and neck cancer. Sequenced input: PBMCs. This chain joins TRBV15 and TRBJ2-3; the match to TRBD1 covers 8 bases. The CDR3 is CATSRAPRQGITDTQYF. CDR3 sequence (DNA): TGTGCCACCAGCAGAGCGCCGCGACAGGGGATCACAGATACGCAGTATTTT.